The text below deals with one T cell receptor (beta chain). A read error may produce the germline difference seen at one junction end. Unique molecular identifiers were affixed to discrete cDNA molecules within the library. TCRdb reanalysed the RACE reads using MiXCR and keeps one entry per CDR3 protein. Of over 300,000 distinct CDR3 sequences in the sample, 5.1% were seen once. Germline V gives CDR1 MGHRA, CDR2 YSYEKL. The CDR3 covers 11 residues. This sample is drawn from a study of human T cells and chemical hapten exposure. Study at large: Chiefly women, the patients showed alopecia areata, totalis or universalis. Per-sample TCR yield variability stemmed mainly from small pooled library volume differences.

The time point denotes: pre-sensitization, week 0. The treatment denotes: therapeutic diphenylcyclopropenone sensitization with weekly scalp DPC. Drawing of blood took place ahead of applying each patch test. The material sequenced was whole blood, taken in connection with sensitization to the hapten diphenylcyclopropenone (DPC). The gene calls are TRBV4-1 and TRBJ2-7; 8 bases map to TRBD2. This receptor was obtained from a woman between 50 and 59 years old with alopecia areata. Some clones in this sample may be carry-over from other donors' samples. The CDR3 sequence: CASSRRRGRHF. The CDR3 nucleotides are TGCGCCAGCAGCCGGAGGCGCGGGAGGCACTTC.